A selection of T cell receptor beta chains follows, all from one sample in a study of Tregs in tolerant kidney transplant recipients. This table comes from immunoSEQ multiplex PCR, and its TCRdb copy is limited to in-frame clones, with some not included. The data show 74,000 or so clones, around 90% seen once. The sample in question was CD4+ T cells from blood (PBMCs), obtained 24 months after the transplant. These receptors were taken from a human patient who received a combined kidney and bone marrow transplant. Among the T cells, some may be from the graft donor. CDR3s include the opening cysteine and the closing phenylalanine or tryptophan. Fields, in order: J gene, V gene, D gene, clone size, CDR3 DNA, CDR3 protein. D genes are given only for firm matches. Expanded clones get a size class; other rows say once, few or many, or leave the size out.

j_gene: TRBJ2-1; v_gene: TRBV7-9; d_gene: TRBD2; abundance: -; CDR3nt: TGTGCCAGCACCCGACTAGCGGGGGACTCCTACAATGAGCAGTTCTTC; CDR3aa: CASTRLAGDSYNEQFF
j_gene: TRBJ2-7; v_gene: TRBV6-5; d_gene: -; abundance: -; CDR3nt: TGTGCCAGCAGTTACAAACAGGGTCTTACCTACGAGCAGTACTTC; CDR3aa: CASSYKQGLTYEQYF
j_gene: TRBJ2-7; v_gene: TRBV5-4; d_gene: -; abundance: -; CDR3nt: TGTGCCAGCAGCTCCATGAAAGAGGGAGCCTACGAGCAGTACTTC; CDR3aa: CASSSMKEGAYEQYF
j_gene: TRBJ2-1; v_gene: TRBV29-1; d_gene: -; abundance: once; CDR3nt: TGCAGCGTTTCGGACAAGTACAATGAGCAGTTCTTC; CDR3aa: CSVSDKYNEQFF
j_gene: TRBJ2-5; v_gene: TRBV4-1; d_gene: TRBD2; abundance: -; CDR3nt: TGCGCCAGCAGCCCCGGGAGGATGGGAGAGACCCAGTACTTC; CDR3aa: CASSPGRMGETQYF
j_gene: TRBJ2-1; v_gene: TRBV7-3; d_gene: TRBD2; abundance: -; CDR3nt: TGTGCCAGCAGTTCTACCCCCGCCGGGACTAGACTAGGCCATGAGCAGTTCTTC; CDR3aa: CASSSTPAGTRLGHEQFF
j_gene: TRBJ2-4; v_gene: TRBV19; d_gene: -; abundance: -; CDR3nt: TGTGCCAGTAGCTCCCTCGAGATAGCCAAAAACATTCAGTACTTC; CDR3aa: CASSSLEIAKNIQYF
j_gene: TRBJ2-3; v_gene: TRBV7-2; d_gene: TRBD2; abundance: -; CDR3nt: TGTGCCAGCAGCTTAATGGGCGGGGGGCCACGAACCACATATACGCAGTATTTT; CDR3aa: CASSLMGGGPRTTYTQYF
j_gene: TRBJ2-5; v_gene: TRBV19; d_gene: -; abundance: -; CDR3nt: TGTGCCAGCGCATTGGAGTACCAAGAGACCCAGTACTTC; CDR3aa: CASALEYQETQYF
j_gene: TRBJ1-2; v_gene: TRBV19; d_gene: -; abundance: -; CDR3nt: TGTGCCAGTAAGGATAACAACAGATCTAACTATGGCTACACCTTC; CDR3aa: CASKDNNRSNYGYTF
j_gene: TRBJ2-5; v_gene: TRBV7-2; d_gene: TRBD1; abundance: -; CDR3nt: TGTGCCAGCAGTCGAAATTCGGGACAGGGAGAGACCCAGTACTTC; CDR3aa: CASSRNSGQGETQYF
j_gene: TRBJ1-6; v_gene: TRBV7-3; d_gene: -; abundance: -; CDR3nt: TGTGCCAGCAGCTTAATGGGCAAATATAATTCACCCCTCCACTTT; CDR3aa: CASSLMGKYNSPLHF
j_gene: TRBJ1-2; v_gene: TRBV19; d_gene: -; abundance: -; CDR3nt: TGTGCCAGTAGTGTGGACAGCAGGAGCTATGGCTACCCCTTC; CDR3aa: CASSVDSRSYGYPF
j_gene: TRBJ2-1; v_gene: TRBV7-2; d_gene: TRBD2; abundance: -; CDR3nt: TGTGCCAGCAGCTTCCTTTCCATGGAGCGGGGTGAGCAGTTCTTC; CDR3aa: CASSFLSMERGEQFF
j_gene: TRBJ2-3; v_gene: TRBV18; d_gene: TRBD2; abundance: -; CDR3nt: TGTGCCAGCTCGGGAGCGGGGGGGCCGACAGATACGCAGTATTTT; CDR3aa: CASSGAGGPTDTQYF
j_gene: TRBJ1-1; v_gene: TRBV7-9; d_gene: -; abundance: -; CDR3nt: TGTGCCAGCAGCTTATCGTTGAGGGACACTGAAGCTTTCTTT; CDR3aa: CASSLSLRDTEAFF
j_gene: TRBJ2-5; v_gene: TRBV7-2; d_gene: -; abundance: -; CDR3nt: TGTGCCAGCAGCTTTTCGCGGGGTACCGAGACCCAGTACTTC; CDR3aa: CASSFSRGTETQYF